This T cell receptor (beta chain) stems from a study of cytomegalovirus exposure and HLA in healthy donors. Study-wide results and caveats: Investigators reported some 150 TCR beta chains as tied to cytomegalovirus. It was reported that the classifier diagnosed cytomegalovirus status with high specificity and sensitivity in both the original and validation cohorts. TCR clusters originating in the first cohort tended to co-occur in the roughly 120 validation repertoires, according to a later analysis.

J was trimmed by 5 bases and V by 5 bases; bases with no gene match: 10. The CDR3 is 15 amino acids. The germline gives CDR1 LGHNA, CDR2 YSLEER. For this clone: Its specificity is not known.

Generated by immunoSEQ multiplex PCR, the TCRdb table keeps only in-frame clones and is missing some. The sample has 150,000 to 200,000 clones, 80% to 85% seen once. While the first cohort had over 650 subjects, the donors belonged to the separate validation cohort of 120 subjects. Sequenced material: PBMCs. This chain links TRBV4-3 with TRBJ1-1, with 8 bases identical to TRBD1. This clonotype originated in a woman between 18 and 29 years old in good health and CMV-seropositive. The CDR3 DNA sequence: TGCGCCAGCAGCAAAGGACAGGGAGGAGATACTGAAGCTTTCTTT. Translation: CASSKGQGGDTEAFF.